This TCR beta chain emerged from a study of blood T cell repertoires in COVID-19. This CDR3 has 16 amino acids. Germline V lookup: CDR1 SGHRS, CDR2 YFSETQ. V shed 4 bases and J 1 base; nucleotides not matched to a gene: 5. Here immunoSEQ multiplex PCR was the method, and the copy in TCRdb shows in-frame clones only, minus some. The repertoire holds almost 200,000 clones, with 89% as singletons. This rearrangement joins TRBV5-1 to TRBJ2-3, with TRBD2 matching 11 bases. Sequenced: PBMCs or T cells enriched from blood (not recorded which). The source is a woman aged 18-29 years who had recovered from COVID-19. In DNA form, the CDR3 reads TGCGCCAGCAGCGCGCAACTAGCGGGGGGCACAGATACGCAGTATTTT. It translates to CASSAQLAGGTDTQYF.